The entry below describes one T cell receptor beta chain. Its antigen remains unidentified. The junction shows a germline mismatch at one end, possibly a read error. The tissue used was unsorted bulk material of about 19-30 mg. RNA and DNA were co-extracted from it with the AllPrep DNA/RNA mini kit. Primary liver carcinoma, confirmed by histopathology, was surgically resected. Uniformly, tumor samples exhibited a viable tumor cell fraction exceeding 90%. This record belongs to a study of tumor-infiltrating lymphocytes in primary liver carcinoma. Study results and limitations: It was in tumors, not blood, that the top-250-clone fraction was significantly higher (p = 0.039). The overlap of tumor-adjacent and tumor-blood pairs was smaller than that of tumor region pairs.

Priming with a constant-region primer yielded TCR beta cDNA from about 450 ng total RNA. Each TCR beta library was derived from three nested multiplex PCR rounds that employed slightly modified ARM-PCR. PCR rounds one and two used TRBV1-TRBV30 forward primers with a C-beta reverse primer for around 9 cycles each. TCRdb called the multiplex PCR reads again in MiXCR, with one record for every CDR3 protein. The data show about 43,000 distinct CDR3 sequences, approximately 70% seen once. This CDR3 contains 15 residues. Germline V lookup: CDR1 SGHRS, CDR2 YFSETQ. The chain carries TRBV5-1 and TRBJ2-5; D may be TRBD2 (7 bases). The sequencing sample was made of liver tumor tissue from sampling region 2. Subset in this sample: tumor region T2, inferior pole. The clonotype comes from a man in his forties with primary liver carcinoma and hepatitis B virus infection. The CDR3 bases are TGCGCCACCCAAACCGGACGGGGGGCCCAGGAGACCCAGTATTTC. This codes for CATQTGRGAQETQYF.